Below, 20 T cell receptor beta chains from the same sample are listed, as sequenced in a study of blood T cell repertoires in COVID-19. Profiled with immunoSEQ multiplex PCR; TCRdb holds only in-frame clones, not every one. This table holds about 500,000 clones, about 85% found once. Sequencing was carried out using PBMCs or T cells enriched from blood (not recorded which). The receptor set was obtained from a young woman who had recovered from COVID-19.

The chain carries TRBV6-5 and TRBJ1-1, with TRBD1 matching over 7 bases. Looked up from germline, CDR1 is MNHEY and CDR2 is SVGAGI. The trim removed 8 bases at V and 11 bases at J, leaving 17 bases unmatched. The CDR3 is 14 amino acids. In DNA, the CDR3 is TGTGCCAGCTGGAGGGGGCGGTTTGAGGGCGGGGCTTTCTTT. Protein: CASWRGRFEGGAFF.

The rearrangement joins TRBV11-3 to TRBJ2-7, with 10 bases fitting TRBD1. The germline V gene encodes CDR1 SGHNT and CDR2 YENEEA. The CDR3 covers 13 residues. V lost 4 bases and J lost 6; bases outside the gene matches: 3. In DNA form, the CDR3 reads TGTGCCAGCAGCTGGGACAGGGGCTCCGAGCAGTACTTC. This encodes CASSWDRGSEQYF. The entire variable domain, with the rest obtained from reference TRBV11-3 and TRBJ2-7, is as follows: EAGVVQSPRYKIIEKKQPVAFWCNPISGHNTLYWYLQNLGQGPELLIRYENEEAVDDSQLPKDRFSAERLKGVDSTLKIQPAELGDSAVYLCASSWDRGSEQYFGPGTRLTVT.

The CDR3 DNA is TGTGCCAGCAGGGGAGATGCGGGGGCTGGTGGGCAGTACTTC. Its protein product is CASRGDAGAGGQYF. The gene calls are TRBV21-1 and TRBJ2-7; the DNA was not used to check the table's D call, TRBD2. TRBV21-1 has pseudogene status. The CDR3 sequence is 14 residues long.

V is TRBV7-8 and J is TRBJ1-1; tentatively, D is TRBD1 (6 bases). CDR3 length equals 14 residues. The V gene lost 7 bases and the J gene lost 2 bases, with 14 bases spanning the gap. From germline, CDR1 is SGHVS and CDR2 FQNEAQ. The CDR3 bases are TGTGCCAGCACCCTCGCAGGGGTAAACACTGAAGCTTTCTTT. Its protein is CASTLAGVNTEAFF. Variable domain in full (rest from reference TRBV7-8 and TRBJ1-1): GAGVSQSPRYKVAKRGQDVALRCDPISGHVSLFWYQQALGQGPEFLTYFQNEAQLDKSGLPSDRFFAERPEGSVSTLKIQRTQQEDSAVYLCASTLAGVNTEAFFGQGTRLTVV.

The CDR3, as DNA: TGTGCCAGCAGTTTGGGACACCACATAGGGTACTTC. Translated: CASSLGHHIGYF. This sequence joins TRBV28 and TRBJ2-7, with D possibly matching TRBD1 (6 bases). The germline CDR1 and CDR2 sequences are MDHEN and SYDVKM. The CDR3 loop spans 12 amino acids. V was shortened by 3 bases and J by 12 bases, with 15 bases between the two germline ends.

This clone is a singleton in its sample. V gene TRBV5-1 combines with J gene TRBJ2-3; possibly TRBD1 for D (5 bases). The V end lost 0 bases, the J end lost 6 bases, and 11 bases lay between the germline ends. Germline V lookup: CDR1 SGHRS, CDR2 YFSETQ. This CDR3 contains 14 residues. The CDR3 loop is CASSLGGLGDTQYF. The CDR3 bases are TGCGCCAGCAGCTTGGGGGGCCTCGGGGATACGCAGTATTTT.

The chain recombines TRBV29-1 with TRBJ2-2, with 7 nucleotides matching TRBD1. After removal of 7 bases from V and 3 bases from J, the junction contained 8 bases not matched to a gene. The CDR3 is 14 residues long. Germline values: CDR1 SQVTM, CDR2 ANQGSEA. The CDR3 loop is CSAVTGAYTGELFF. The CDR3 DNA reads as TGCAGCGCCGTTACAGGGGCGTACACCGGGGAGCTGTTTTTT.

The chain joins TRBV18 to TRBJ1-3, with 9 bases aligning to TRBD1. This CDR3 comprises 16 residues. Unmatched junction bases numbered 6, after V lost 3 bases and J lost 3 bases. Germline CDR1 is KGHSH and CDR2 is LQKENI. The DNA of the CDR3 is TGTGCCAGCTCACCGTTCGGACAGGGGTTTGGAAACACCATATATTTT. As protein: CASSPFGQGFGNTIYF.

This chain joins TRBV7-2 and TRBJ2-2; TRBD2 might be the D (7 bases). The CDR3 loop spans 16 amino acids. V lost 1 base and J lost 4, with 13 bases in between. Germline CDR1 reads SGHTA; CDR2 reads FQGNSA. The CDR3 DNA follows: TGTGCCAGCAGCTTAGTAGGGGGGGCCGGCACCGGGGAGCTGTTTTTT. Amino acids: CASSLVGGAGTGELFF.

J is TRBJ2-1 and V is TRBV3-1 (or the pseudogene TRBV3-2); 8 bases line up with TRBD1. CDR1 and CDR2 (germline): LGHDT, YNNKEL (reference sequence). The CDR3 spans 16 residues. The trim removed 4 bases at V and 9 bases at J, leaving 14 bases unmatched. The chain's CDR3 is CASSPRWGQAFGEQFF. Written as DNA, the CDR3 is TGTGCCAGCAGCCCAAGATGGGGACAGGCCTTTGGTGAGCAGTTCTTC.

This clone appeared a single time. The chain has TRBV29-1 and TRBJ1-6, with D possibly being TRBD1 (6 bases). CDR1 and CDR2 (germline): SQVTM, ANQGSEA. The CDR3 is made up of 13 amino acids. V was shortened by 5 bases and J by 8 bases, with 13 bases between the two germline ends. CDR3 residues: CSVRQELDSPLHF. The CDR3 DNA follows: TGCAGCGTTCGACAGGAGCTTGATTCACCCCTCCACTTT. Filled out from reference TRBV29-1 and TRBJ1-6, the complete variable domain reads SAVISQKPSRDICQRGTSLTIQCQVDSQVTMMFWYRQQPGQSLTLIATANQGSEATYESGFVIDKFPISRPNLTFSTLTVSNMSPEDSSIYLCSVRQELDSPLHFGNGTRLTVT.

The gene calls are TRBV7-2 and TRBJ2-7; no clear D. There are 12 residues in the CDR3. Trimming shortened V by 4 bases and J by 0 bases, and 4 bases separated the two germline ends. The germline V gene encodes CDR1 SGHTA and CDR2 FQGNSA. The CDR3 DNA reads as TGTGCCAGCAGCTCCAGCTCCTACGAGCAGTACTTC. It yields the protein CASSSSSYEQYF.

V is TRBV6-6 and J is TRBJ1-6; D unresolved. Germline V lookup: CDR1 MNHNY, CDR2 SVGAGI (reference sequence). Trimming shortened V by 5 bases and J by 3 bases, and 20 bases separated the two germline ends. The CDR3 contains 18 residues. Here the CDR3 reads CASSPWASRNYYNSPLHF. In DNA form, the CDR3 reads TGTGCCAGCAGTCCATGGGCGAGTAGGAATTACTATAATTCACCCCTCCACTTT.

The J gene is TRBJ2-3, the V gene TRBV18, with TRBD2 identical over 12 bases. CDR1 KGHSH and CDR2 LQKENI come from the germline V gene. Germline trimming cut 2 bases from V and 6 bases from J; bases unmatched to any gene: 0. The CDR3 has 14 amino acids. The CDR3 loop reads CASSPTSGGDTQYF. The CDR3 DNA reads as TGTGCCAGCTCACCAACTAGCGGGGGGGATACGCAGTATTTT.

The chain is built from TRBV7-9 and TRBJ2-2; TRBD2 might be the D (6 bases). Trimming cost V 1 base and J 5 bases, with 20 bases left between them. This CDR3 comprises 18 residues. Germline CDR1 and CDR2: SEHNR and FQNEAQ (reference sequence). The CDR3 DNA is TGTGCCAGCAGCTTAGACGGGTCGTCGGGGGATGGGACCGGGGAGCTGTTTTTT. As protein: CASSLDGSSGDGTGELFF.

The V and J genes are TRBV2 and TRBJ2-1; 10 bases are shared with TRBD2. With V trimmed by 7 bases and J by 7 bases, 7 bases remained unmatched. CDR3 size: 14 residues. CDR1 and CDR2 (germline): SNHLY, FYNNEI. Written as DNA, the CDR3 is TGTGCCAGCACCCCGGGACTAGCGCTGAATGAGCAGTTCTTC. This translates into CASTPGLALNEQFF.

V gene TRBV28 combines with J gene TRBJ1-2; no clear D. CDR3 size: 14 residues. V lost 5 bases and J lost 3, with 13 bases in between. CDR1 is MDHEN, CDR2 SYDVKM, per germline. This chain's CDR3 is CASSPGGEDYGYTF. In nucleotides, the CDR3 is TGTGCCAGCAGTCCCGGCGGGGAGGACTATGGCTACACCTTC.

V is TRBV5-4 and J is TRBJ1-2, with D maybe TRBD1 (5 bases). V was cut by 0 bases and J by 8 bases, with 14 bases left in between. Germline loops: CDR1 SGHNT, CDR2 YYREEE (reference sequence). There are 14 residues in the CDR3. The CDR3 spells CASSLARSGGGYTF. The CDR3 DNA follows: TGTGCCAGCAGCTTGGCTCGCTCGGGGGGAGGCTACACCTTC.

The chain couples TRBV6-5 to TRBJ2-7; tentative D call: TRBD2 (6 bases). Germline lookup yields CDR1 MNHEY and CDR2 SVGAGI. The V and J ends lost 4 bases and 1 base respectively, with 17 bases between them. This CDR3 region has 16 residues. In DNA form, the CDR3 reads TGTGCCAGCAGTTCCCCCGTGGAGGGCCTATCCTACGAGCAGTACTTC. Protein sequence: CASSSPVEGLSYEQYF.

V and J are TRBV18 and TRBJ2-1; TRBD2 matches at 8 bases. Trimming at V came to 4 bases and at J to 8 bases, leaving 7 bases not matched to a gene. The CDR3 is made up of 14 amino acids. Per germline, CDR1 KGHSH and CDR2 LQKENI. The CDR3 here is CASSLGTGGDEQFF. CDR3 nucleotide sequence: TGTGCCAGCTCACTCGGAACCGGGGGGGATGAGCAGTTCTTC.